The clone carrying this T cell receptor (beta chain) was observed a few times. The antigen remains unidentified. From germline, CDR1 is SGHNT and CDR2 YYREEE (reference sequence). CDR3 size: 15 residues. V was trimmed by 4 bases and J by 1 base, leaving 11 bases between them. This sample was included in a study of T cells in Graves' hyperthyroidism and ophthalmopathy. Study findings and constraints: Researchers found most expanded thyroid clonotypes above 0.001 in blood as well. By a 13 V-J model, ophthalmopathy was set apart from stable hyperthyroidism.

Template material for amplifying TCR beta CDR3 regions consisted of RNA transcripts. When the TCR CDR3 underwent first-round RT-PCR, the HTBI primer set was used. TCRdb analysed the multiplex PCR reads with MiXCR anew, one entry per CDR3 protein. The table includes 250,000 or so distinct CDR3 sequences, roughly 15% detected once. Sequencing used blood. This clonotype originated in a woman in her forties or fifties with Graves' hyperthyroidism that later progressed to Graves' ophthalmopathy. The chain links TRBV5-4 to TRBJ2-2; D might be TRBD1 (6 bases). The CDR3 DNA sequence: TGTGCCAGCAGCCCACAGGGACAGAACACCGGGGAGCTGTTTTTT. Translated: CASSPQGQNTGELFF.